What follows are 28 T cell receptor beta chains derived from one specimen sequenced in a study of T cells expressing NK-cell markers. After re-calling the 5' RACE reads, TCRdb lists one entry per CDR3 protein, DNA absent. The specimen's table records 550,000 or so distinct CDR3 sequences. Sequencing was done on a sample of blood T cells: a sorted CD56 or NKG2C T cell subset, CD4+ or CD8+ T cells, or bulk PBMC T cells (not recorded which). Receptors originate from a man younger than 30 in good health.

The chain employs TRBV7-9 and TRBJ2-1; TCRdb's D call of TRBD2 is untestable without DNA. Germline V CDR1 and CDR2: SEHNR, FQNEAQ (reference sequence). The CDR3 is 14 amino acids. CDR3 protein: CASSPQGGGDEQFF.

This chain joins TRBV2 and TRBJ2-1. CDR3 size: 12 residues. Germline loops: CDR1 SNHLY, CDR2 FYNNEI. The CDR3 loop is CASRSSLGEQFF.

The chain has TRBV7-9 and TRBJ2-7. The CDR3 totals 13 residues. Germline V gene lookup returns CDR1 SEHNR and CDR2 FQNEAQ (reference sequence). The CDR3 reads CASSGEDRYEQYF.

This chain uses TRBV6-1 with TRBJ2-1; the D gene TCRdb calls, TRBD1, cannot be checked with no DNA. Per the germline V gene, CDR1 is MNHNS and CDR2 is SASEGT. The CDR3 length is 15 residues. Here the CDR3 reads CASTPTERWYNEQFF.

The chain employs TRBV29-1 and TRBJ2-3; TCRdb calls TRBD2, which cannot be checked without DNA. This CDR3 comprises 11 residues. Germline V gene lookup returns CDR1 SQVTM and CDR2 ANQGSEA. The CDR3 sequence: CSGGEEVMQYF.

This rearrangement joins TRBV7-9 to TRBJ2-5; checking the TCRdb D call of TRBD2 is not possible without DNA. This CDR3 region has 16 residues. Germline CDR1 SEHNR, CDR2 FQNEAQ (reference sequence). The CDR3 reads CASSFSPTSGRETQYF.

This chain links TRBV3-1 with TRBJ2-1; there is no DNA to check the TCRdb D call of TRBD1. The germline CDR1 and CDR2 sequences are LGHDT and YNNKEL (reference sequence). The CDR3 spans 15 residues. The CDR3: CASSQMSGGYNEQFF.

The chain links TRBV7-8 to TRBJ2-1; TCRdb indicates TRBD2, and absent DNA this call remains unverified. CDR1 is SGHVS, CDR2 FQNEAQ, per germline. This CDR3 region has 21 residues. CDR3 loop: CASSLASGSLKLAGGPYEQFF.

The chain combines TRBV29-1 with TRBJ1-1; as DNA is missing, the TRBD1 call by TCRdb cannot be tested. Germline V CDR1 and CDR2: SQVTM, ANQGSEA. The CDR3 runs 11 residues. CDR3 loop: CSATGPLEAFF.

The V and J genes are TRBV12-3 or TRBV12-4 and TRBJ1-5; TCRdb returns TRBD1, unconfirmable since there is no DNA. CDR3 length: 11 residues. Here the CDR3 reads CASSQSGTPHF.

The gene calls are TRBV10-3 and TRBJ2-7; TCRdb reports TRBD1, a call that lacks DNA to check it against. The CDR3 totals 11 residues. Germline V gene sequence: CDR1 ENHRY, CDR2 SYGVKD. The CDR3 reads CAISGGGEQYF.

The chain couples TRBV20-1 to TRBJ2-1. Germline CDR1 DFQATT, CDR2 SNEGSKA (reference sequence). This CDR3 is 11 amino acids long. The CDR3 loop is CSARALPEQFF.

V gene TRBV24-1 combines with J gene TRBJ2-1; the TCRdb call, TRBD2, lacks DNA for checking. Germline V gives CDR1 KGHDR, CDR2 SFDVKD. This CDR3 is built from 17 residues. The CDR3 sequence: CATSDDIGLPSYNEQFF.

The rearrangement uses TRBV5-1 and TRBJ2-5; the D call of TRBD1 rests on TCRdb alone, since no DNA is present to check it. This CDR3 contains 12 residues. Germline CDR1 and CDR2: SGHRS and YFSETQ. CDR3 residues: CASSEPGRTTYF.

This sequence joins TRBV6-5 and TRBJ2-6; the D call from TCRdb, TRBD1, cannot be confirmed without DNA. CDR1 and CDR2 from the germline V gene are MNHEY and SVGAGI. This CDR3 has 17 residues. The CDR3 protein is CASSYLGQPSGANVLTF.

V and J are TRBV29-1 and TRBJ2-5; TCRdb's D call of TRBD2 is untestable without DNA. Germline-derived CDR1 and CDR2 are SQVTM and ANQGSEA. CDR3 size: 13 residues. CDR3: CSVEGSSWETQYF. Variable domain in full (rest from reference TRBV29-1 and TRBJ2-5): SAVISQKPSRDICQRGTSLTIQCQVDSQVTMMFWYRQQPGQSLTLIATANQGSEATYESGFVIDKFPISRPNLTFSTLTVSNMSPEDSSIYLCSVEGSSWETQYFGPGTRLLVL.

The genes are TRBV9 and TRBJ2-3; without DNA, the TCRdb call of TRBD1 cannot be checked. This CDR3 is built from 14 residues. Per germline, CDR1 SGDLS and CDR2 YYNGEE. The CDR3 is CASNGQGSADTQYF.

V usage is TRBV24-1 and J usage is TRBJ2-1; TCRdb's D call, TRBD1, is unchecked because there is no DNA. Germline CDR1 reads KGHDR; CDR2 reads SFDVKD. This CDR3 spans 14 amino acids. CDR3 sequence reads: CATRLAGRDNEQFF.

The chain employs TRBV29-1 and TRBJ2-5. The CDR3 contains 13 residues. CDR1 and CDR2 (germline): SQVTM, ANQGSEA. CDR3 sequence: CSGKGRLQETQYF. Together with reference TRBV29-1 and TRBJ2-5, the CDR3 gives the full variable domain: SAVISQKPSRDICQRGTSLTIQCQVDSQVTMMFWYRQQPGQSLTLIATANQGSEATYESGFVIDKFPISRPNLTFSTLTVSNMSPEDSSIYLCSGKGRLQETQYFGPGTRLLVL.

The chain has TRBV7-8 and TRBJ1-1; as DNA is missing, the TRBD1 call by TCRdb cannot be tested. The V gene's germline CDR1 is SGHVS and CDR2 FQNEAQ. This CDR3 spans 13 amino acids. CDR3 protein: CASSMTENTEAFF.

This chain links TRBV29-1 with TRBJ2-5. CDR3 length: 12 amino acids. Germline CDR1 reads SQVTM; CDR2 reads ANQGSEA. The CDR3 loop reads CSVDRIQETQYF.

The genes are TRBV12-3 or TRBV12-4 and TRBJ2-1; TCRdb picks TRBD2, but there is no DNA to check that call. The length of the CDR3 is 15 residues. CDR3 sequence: CASSRTSEGTNEQFF.

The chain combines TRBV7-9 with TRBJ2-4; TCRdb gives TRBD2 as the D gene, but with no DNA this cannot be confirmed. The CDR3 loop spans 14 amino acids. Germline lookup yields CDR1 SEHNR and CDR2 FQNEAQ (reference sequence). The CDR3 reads CASSPGSRGGIQYF.

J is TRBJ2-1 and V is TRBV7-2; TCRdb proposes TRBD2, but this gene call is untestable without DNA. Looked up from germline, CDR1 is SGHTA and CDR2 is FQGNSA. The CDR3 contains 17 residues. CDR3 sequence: CASSLPPKREIYNEQFF.

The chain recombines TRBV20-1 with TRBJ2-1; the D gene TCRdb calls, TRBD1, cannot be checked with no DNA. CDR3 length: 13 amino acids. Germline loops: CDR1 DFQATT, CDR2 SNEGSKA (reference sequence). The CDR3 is CSARPPQGNEQFF.

This CDR3 is CSAIPGLGAYNEQFF. The chain carries TRBV20-1 and TRBJ2-1; TCRdb picks TRBD1, but there is no DNA to check that call. Per the germline V gene, CDR1 is DFQATT and CDR2 is SNEGSKA (reference sequence). The CDR3 extends over 15 amino acids.

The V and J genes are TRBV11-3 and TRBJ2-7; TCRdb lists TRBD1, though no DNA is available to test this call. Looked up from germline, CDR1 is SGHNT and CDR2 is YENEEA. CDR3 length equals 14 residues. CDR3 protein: CASSMWDLPYEQYF.

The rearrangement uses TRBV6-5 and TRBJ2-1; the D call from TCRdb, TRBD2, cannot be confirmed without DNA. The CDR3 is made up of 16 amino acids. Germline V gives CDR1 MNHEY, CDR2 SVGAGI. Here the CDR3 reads CASSYTTSGSQDEQFF.